This TCR beta chain was retrieved from a study of blood T cell repertoires in COVID-19. Across the study: Spain, Italy and the United States supplied samples that represented acute and convalescent COVID-19.

As processed by the authors: Reference gene primers were amplified, and this amplification served to estimate nucleated cell counts. Assay used: immunoSEQ multiplex PCR; TCRdb lists only in-frame clones, some missing. V, J and clone size derive from that table, while D and trimming were established from the DNA sequence. The data show fewer than 400,000 clones, about 90% seen once. This study enrolled people aged about 18 to 100 from around 26 US geographic areas. Among Cohort 3 donors, those recovered had two negative PCRs, clearance, or symptom resolution. This TCR was sampled from a woman aged 25 to 39 who had recovered from COVID-19. What was sequenced was PBMCs or T cells enriched from blood (not recorded which).

The CDR3 DNA reads TGTGCCAGCAGCCAACCCCAACTAGCGGGGCAGTTCTTC. Translating gives CASSQPQLAGQFF. The chain has TRBV3-1 (or the pseudogene TRBV3-2) and TRBJ2-1, with TRBD2 identical over 9 bases. The junction had 5 bases not matched to a gene; V was cut back by 2 bases and J by 12 bases. CDR3 length: 13 residues. CDR1 and CDR2 from the germline V gene are LGHDT and YNNKEL (reference sequence).